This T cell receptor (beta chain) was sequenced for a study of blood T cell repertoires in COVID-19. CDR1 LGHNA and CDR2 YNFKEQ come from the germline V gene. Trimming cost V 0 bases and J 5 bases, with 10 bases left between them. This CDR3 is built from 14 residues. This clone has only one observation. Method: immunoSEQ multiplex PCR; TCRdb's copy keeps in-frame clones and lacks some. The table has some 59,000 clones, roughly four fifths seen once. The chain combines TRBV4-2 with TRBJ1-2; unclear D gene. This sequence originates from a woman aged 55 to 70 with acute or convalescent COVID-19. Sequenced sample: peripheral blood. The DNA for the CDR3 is TGTGCCAGCAGCCAAGAGAAGGCAGCGTATGGCTACACCTTC. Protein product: CASSQEKAAYGYTF.